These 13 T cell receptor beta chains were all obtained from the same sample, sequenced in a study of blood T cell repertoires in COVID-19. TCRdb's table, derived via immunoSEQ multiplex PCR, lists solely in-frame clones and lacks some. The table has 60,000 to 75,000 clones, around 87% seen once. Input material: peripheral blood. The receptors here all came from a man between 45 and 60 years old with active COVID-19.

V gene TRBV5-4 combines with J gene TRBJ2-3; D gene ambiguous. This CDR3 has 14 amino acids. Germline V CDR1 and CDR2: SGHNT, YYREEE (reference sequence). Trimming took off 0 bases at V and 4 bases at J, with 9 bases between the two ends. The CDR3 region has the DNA TGTGCCAGCAGCTTGGCCTATTTTGCAGATACGCAGTATTTT. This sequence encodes CASSLAYFADTQYF.

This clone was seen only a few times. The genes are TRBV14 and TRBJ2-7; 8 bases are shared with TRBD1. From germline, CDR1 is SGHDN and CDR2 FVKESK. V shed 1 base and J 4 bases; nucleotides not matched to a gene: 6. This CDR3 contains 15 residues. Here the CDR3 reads CASSQAPGGRYEQYF. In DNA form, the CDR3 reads TGTGCCAGCAGCCAAGCTCCAGGGGGCAGATACGAGCAGTACTTC.

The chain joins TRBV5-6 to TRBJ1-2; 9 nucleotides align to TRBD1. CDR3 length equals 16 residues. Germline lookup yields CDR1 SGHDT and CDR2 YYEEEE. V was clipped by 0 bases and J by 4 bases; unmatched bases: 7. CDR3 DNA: TGTGCCAGCAGCTTGGTTACAGGGGGCGTAAGCTATGGCTACACCTTC. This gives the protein CASSLVTGGVSYGYTF. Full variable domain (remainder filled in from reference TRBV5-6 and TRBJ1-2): DAGVTQSPTHLIKTRGQQVTLRCSPKSGHDTVSWYQQALGQGPQFIFQYYEEEERQRGNFPDRFSGHQFPNYSSELNVNALLLGDSALYLCASSLVTGGVSYGYTFGSGTRLTVV.

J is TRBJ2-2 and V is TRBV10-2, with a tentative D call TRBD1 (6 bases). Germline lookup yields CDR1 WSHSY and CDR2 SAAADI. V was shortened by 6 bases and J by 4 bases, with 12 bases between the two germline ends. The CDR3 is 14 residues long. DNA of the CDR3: TGCGCCAGCAGGGATACAGGGTTCACCGGGGAGCTGTTTTTT. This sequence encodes CASRDTGFTGELFF.

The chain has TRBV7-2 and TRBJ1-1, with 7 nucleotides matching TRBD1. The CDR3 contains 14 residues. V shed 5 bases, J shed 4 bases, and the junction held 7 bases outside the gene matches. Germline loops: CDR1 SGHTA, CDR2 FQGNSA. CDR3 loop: CASSARAGGTEAFF. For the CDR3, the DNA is TGTGCCAGCAGCGCTCGGGCAGGGGGCACTGAAGCTTTCTTT. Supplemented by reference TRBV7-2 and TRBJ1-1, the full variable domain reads GAGVSQSPSNKVTEKGKDVELRCDPISGHTALYWYRQSLGQGLEFLIYFQGNSAPDKSGLPSDRFSAERTGGSVSTLTIQRTQQEDSAVYLCASSARAGGTEAFFGQGTRLTVV.

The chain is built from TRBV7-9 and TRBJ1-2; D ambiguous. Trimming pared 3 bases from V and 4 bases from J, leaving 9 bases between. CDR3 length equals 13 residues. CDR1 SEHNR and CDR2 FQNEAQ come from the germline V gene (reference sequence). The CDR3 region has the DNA TGTGCCAGCAGCTTTGCGGCGAGCTATGGCTACACCTTC. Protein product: CASSFAASYGYTF.

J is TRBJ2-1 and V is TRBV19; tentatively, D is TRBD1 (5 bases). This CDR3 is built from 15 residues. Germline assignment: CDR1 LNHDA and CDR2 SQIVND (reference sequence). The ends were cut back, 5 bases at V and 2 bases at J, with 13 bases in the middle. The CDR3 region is CASSSDTSTYNEQFF. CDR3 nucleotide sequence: TGTGCCAGTAGTTCGGACACTTCCACCTACAATGAGCAGTTCTTC.

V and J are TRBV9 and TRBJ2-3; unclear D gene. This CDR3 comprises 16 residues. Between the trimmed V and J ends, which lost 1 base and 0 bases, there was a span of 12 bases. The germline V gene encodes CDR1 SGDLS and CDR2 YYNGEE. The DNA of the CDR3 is TGTGCCAGCAGCGTACTTCACGGTGGTAGCACAGATACGCAGTATTTT. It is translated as CASSVLHGGSTDTQYF.

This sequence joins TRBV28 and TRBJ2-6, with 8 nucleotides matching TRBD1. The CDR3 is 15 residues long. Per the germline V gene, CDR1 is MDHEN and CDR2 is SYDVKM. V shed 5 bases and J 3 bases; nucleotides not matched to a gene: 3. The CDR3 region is CASSTDRVGANVLTF. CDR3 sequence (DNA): TGTGCCAGCAGTACGGACAGGGTTGGGGCCAACGTCCTGACTTTC.

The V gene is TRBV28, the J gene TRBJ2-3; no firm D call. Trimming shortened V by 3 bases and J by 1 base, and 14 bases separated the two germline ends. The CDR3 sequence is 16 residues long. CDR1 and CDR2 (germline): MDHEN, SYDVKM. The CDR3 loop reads CASSFGQAIGTDTQYF. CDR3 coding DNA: TGTGCCAGCAGTTTTGGTCAGGCTATTGGCACAGATACGCAGTATTTT.

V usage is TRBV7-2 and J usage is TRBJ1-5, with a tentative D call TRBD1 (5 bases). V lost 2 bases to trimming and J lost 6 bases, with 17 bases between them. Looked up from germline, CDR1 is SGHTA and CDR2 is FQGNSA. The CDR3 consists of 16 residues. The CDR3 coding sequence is TGTGCCAGCAGCTTAAGCGGGGGGAGGGGAGGTCAGCCCCAGCATTTT. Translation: CASSLSGGRGGQPQHF.

CDR3 loop: CASSTRQGPNEKLFF. Here the CDR3 DNA reads TGTGCCAGCAGTACGAGACAGGGACCTAATGAAAAACTGTTTTTT. This chain joins TRBV6-5 and TRBJ1-4, with TRBD1 matching 7 bases. Germline CDR1 reads MNHEY; CDR2 reads SVGAGI. V was pared by 5 bases and J by 3 bases, with 6 bases of the junction left unmatched. This CDR3 is 15 amino acids long.

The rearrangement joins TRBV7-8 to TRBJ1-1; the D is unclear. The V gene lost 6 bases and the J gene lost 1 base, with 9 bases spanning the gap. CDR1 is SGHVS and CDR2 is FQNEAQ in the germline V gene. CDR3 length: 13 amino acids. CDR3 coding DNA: TGTGCCAGCAGTCGGGTCGGGAACACTGAAGCTTTCTTT. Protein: CASSRVGNTEAFF.